This entry lists 32 T cell receptor beta chains sequenced from one sample in a study of CD8 T cells in Susac syndrome. RNA, at roughly 0.45 to 1 ug, was reverse transcribed with random hexamers. One entry per CDR3 protein, called by TCRdb with MiXCR from the immunoSEQ multiplex PCR reads. The sample holds 400,000 to 550,000 distinct CDR3 sequences; roughly 85% are singletons and the top ten take about 0.1%. Material: CD8+ T cells from PBMCs. Every receptor here comes from a human donor with multiple sclerosis.

The V gene is TRBV4-2, the J gene TRBJ1-1; maybe TRBD1 (6 bases). This CDR3 contains 12 residues. Germline-derived CDR1 and CDR2 are LGHNA and YNFKEQ. With 3 bases removed from V and 10 bases from J, the gap between germline ends came to 12 bases. CDR3 protein: CASSHEDSRAFF. CDR3 DNA: TGTGCCAGCAGCCATGAGGACAGTCGAGCTTTCTTT.

This clonotype was recorded once. The chain links TRBV4-1 to TRBJ1-2; a possible D gene is TRBD1 (5 bases). With 8 bases removed from V and 6 bases from J, the gap between germline ends came to 16 bases. The germline gives CDR1 MGHRA, CDR2 YSYEKL. CDR3 length: 13 residues. The CDR3 DNA is TGCGCCAGCCAATCCCCTGGGGGGGATGGCTACACCTTC. Amino acids: CASQSPGGDGYTF.

The chain is built from TRBV27 and TRBJ1-1; no definite D call. Germline V gene sequence: CDR1 MNHEY, CDR2 SMNVEV (reference sequence). The CDR3 is made up of 16 amino acids. V gave up 4 bases and J gave up 2 bases, with 17 bases separating them. CDR3 DNA sequence: TGTGCCAGCAGTTCCCGACTACCGGGGATAAACACTGAAGCTTTCTTT. Protein product: CASSSRLPGINTEAFF.

The chain couples TRBV14 to TRBJ1-5, with 8 bases lining up with TRBD1. Trimming took 4 bases from V and 9 from J; bases not matched to a gene: 2. The germline V gene has CDR1 SGHDN and CDR2 FVKESK. The CDR3 has 12 amino acids. DNA of the CDR3: TGTGCCAGCAGCCTAGGGACAGGGCCCCAGCATTTT. Protein sequence: CASSLGTGPQHF.

The rearrangement uses TRBV12-3 or TRBV12-4 and TRBJ1-4, with D unresolved. CDR3 size: 15 residues. V lost 5 bases and J 6 bases, leaving 16 bases between the germline ends. The CDR3, as DNA: TGTGCCAGCAGTCACTTAGCCGGAGGGCATGAAAAACTGTTTTTT. This translates into CASSHLAGGHEKLFF.

The chain recombines TRBV6-1 with TRBJ2-1, with D possibly TRBD2 on 6 matching bases. CDR3 length: 14 residues. Looked up from germline, CDR1 is MNHNS and CDR2 is SASEGT. Trimming took 7 bases from V and 6 from J, leaving 16 bases between them. CDR3 sequence: CASTPGVAPNEQFF. CDR3 DNA: TGTGCCAGCACCCCGGGAGTAGCGCCCAATGAGCAGTTCTTC.

This chain connects TRBV27 to TRBJ2-7; 7 bases line up with TRBD2. From germline, CDR1 is MNHEY and CDR2 SMNVEV (reference sequence). Germline trimming cut 5 bases from V and 4 bases from J; bases unmatched to any gene: 8. The CDR3 consists of 14 residues. CDR3 residues: CASSKRGSGYEQYF. The CDR3 DNA follows: TGTGCCAGCAGTAAGCGGGGATCGGGGTACGAGCAGTACTTC.

The chain joins TRBV3-1 to TRBJ2-3; the D gene could be TRBD1 or TRBD2 (5 bases each). V lost 3 bases, J lost 2 bases, and 18 bases lay in between. This CDR3 region has 17 residues. CDR1 and CDR2 from the germline V gene are LGHDT and YNNKEL (reference sequence). DNA of the CDR3: TGTGCCAGCAGCCACTGGTCCGAGGGGACCGACACAGATACGCAGTATTTT. Translating it yields CASSHWSEGTDTDTQYF.

This clonotype came up a few times. The gene calls are TRBV14 and TRBJ2-7; TRBD1 matches 9 bases. This CDR3 is 15 amino acids long. CDR1 is SGHDN and CDR2 is FVKESK in the germline V gene. Germline trimming cut 3 bases from V and 5 bases from J; bases unmatched to any gene: 8. The CDR3 is CASSQAGTGFHEQYF. The CDR3 DNA reads TGTGCCAGCAGCCAGGCCGGGACAGGGTTTCACGAGCAGTACTTC. The full variable domain, rest sourced from reference TRBV14 and TRBJ2-7, is EAGVTQFPSHSVIEKGQTVTLRCDPISGHDNLYWYRRVMGKEIKFLLHFVKESKQDESGMPNNRFLAERTGGTYSTLKVQPAELEDSGVYFCASSQAGTGFHEQYFGPGTRLTVT.

The chain has TRBV5-1 and TRBJ1-2, with D tentatively TRBD1 (5 bases). CDR3 length: 16 residues. Trimming removed 1 base at V and 7 bases at J, with 20 bases between. CDR1 and CDR2 (germline): SGHRS, YFSETQ. The CDR3: CASSLWGTEYSGGYTF. The CDR3 DNA reads TGCGCCAGCAGCTTGTGGGGGACGGAGTACTCTGGTGGCTACACCTTC.

The V gene is TRBV9, the J gene TRBJ2-5, with D perhaps TRBD1 (5 bases). Germline CDR1 reads SGDLS; CDR2 reads YYNGEE. The ends were cut back, 4 bases at V and 2 bases at J, with 12 bases in the middle. The CDR3 covers 14 residues. Written as DNA, the CDR3 is TGTGCCAGCAGCCAAGGGGCAGGTCAAGAGACCCAGTACTTC. Translated, it gives CASSQGAGQETQYF.

The chain couples TRBV7-9 to TRBJ1-2, with D perhaps TRBD1 (5 bases). The CDR3 loop spans 14 amino acids. The germline V gene has CDR1 SEHNR and CDR2 FQNEAQ (reference sequence). The V end was cut by 1 base, the J end by 4 bases, with 10 bases between. CDR3 sequence: CASSLGDSFYGYTF. The CDR3 nucleotides read TGTGCCAGCAGCTTAGGAGACAGCTTCTATGGCTACACCTTC.

The chain links TRBV27 to TRBJ2-3; TRBD1 matches at 8 bases. Trimming removed 3 bases from V and 5 bases from J; junction bases left unmatched: 1. CDR3 length: 13 residues. CDR1 is MNHEY and CDR2 is SMNVEV in the germline V gene (reference sequence). CDR3 protein: CASSFGQGDTQYF. The CDR3 DNA is TGTGCCAGCAGTTTTGGACAGGGAGATACGCAGTATTTT.

The rearrangement uses TRBV6-6 and TRBJ1-5; 8 positions agree with TRBD1. Trimming at V came to 7 bases and at J to 6 bases, leaving 5 bases not matched to a gene. The CDR3 is 13 amino acids. Looked up from germline, CDR1 is MNHNY and CDR2 is SVGAGI (reference sequence). The chain's CDR3 is CASTSGGSQPQHF. CDR3 nucleotides: TGTGCCAGCACTTCAGGGGGCAGTCAGCCCCAGCATTTT.

This sequence joins TRBV28 and TRBJ2-1, with 11 positions matching TRBD2. The CDR3 is made up of 16 amino acids. Germline values: CDR1 MDHEN, CDR2 SYDVKM. V lost 5 bases and J lost 3; bases outside the gene matches: 6. CDR3 coding DNA: TGTGCCAGCAGTCAACTAGCGGGAGCCCTCTACAATGAGCAGTTCTTC. Translated: CASSQLAGALYNEQFF.

The chain links TRBV27 to TRBJ1-1; 7 nucleotides match TRBD1. Germline V gene data show CDR1 as MNHEY and CDR2 as SMNVEV (reference sequence). This CDR3 comprises 16 residues. V shed 6 bases and J 2 bases; nucleotides not matched to a gene: 12. CDR3 amino acids: CASRNEAGQINTEAFF. The DNA of the CDR3 is TGTGCCAGCAGAAACGAGGCGGGACAGATTAACACTGAAGCTTTCTTT.

The rearrangement joins TRBV30 to TRBJ1-1; 8 bases fit TRBD1. J was trimmed by 7 bases and V by 2 bases; bases with no gene match: 6. The CDR3 has 13 residues. CDR1 is GTSNPN, CDR2 SVGIG, per germline (reference sequence). CDR3 protein: CAWSQGASGEAFF. In DNA form, the CDR3 reads TGTGCCTGGAGTCAGGGGGCGAGCGGTGAAGCTTTCTTT.

The chain links TRBV7-9 to TRBJ1-1, with D perhaps TRBD1 (5 bases). V lost 5 bases and J 5 bases, leaving 15 bases between the germline ends. The CDR3 loop spans 14 amino acids. CDR1 and CDR2 from the germline V gene are SEHNR and FQNEAQ (reference sequence). CDR3 sequence (DNA): TGTGCCAGCAGCAAACCTCAGGGTGATACTGAAGCTTTCTTT. It specifies CASSKPQGDTEAFF.

The rearrangement links TRBV7-9 to TRBJ2-3, with D possibly being TRBD2 (7 bases). The V gene lost 4 bases and the J gene lost 1 base, with 12 bases spanning the gap. The germline CDR1 and CDR2 sequences are SEHNR and FQNEAQ (reference sequence). The CDR3 runs 15 residues. CDR3 sequence reads: CASSYQGGGTDTQYF. Here the CDR3 DNA reads TGTGCCAGCAGCTATCAAGGGGGGGGCACAGATACGCAGTATTTT.

This clonotype was seen only a few times. The rearrangement links TRBV11-2 to TRBJ2-7; TRBD1 matches 9 bases. V was pared by 5 bases and J by 5 bases, with 10 bases of the junction left unmatched. Germline V gene sequence: CDR1 SGHAT, CDR2 FQNNGV. This CDR3 has 15 residues. CDR3 sequence (DNA): TGTGCCAGCAGCCAAAGACAGGGGGATAAGAACGAGCAGTACTTC. Encoded protein: CASSQRQGDKNEQYF.

This chain uses TRBV19 with TRBJ2-1; unclear D gene. Germline CDR1 LNHDA, CDR2 SQIVND (reference sequence). The CDR3 contains 13 residues. V gave up 0 bases and J gave up 8 bases, with 8 bases separating them. This chain's CDR3 is CASSIDPGYEQFF. Written as DNA, the CDR3 is TGTGCCAGTAGTATAGATCCTGGGTATGAGCAGTTCTTC.

This chain uses TRBV20-1 with TRBJ2-5; TRBD2 agrees at 7 bases. Unmatched junction bases numbered 6, after V lost 0 bases and J lost 2 bases. Per germline, CDR1 DFQATT and CDR2 SNEGSKA (reference sequence). This CDR3 has 15 residues. The CDR3 region is CSARDLLAEQETQYF. The CDR3, as DNA: TGCAGTGCTAGAGATCTTCTAGCGGAGCAAGAGACCCAGTACTTC.

This rearrangement joins TRBV10-2 to TRBJ2-4; 12 nucleotides align to TRBD2. J gave up 6 bases and V 2 bases, and 14 bases lay outside the gene matches. CDR1 WSHSY and CDR2 SAAADI come from the germline V gene. The CDR3 totals 19 residues. CDR3 residues: CASSETPGTSGLPGNIQYF. DNA of the CDR3: TGCGCCAGCAGTGAGACCCCGGGGACTAGCGGGCTACCGGGAAACATTCAGTACTTC.

The chain joins TRBV27 to TRBJ2-7; no clear D. V lost 4 bases and J lost 6, with 13 bases in between. Germline CDR1 MNHEY, CDR2 SMNVEV (reference sequence). The length of the CDR3 is 13 residues. The CDR3 is CASSSGPRSEQYF. In DNA form, the CDR3 reads TGTGCCAGCAGTTCCGGGCCTCGGAGCGAGCAGTACTTC.

This clonotype was recorded once. The chain has TRBV2 and TRBJ1-1; no clear D. Germline CDR1 reads SNHLY; CDR2 reads FYNNEI. The V end lost 4 bases, the J end lost 10 bases, and 7 bases lay between the germline ends. CDR3 size: 10 residues. Here the CDR3 DNA reads TGTGCCAGCAGTGGGGTGGGAGCTTTCTTT. It yields the protein CASSGVGAFF. Together with reference TRBV2 and TRBJ1-1, the CDR3 gives the full variable domain: EPEVTQTPSHQVTQMGQEVILRCVPISNHLYFYWYRQILGQKVEFLVSFYNNEISEKSEIFDDQFSVERPDGSNFTLKIRSTKLEDSAMYFCASSGVGAFFGQGTRLTVV.

The V and J genes are TRBV29-1 and TRBJ2-2; D assignment may be TRBD1 or TRBD2 (6 bases each). V lost 8 bases and J lost 4, with 20 bases in between. The CDR3 is 15 residues long. The germline CDR1 and CDR2 sequences are SQVTM and ANQGSEA. CDR3 DNA: TGCAGCACATGGGGGGCGAGTGCCTCCACCGGGGAGCTGTTTTTT. This gives the protein CSTWGASASTGELFF.

This clonotype is a singleton in its sample. The J gene is TRBJ2-7, the V gene TRBV5-6; a possible D gene is TRBD2 (6 bases). The CDR3 extends over 14 amino acids. Germline loops: CDR1 SGHDT, CDR2 YYEEEE. V was clipped by 0 bases and J by 3 bases, with 10 bases between them. CDR3 sequence reads: CASSLERERYEQYF. The CDR3 coding sequence is TGTGCCAGCAGCTTGGAACGGGAGCGCTACGAGCAGTACTTC.

The rearrangement joins TRBV19 to TRBJ1-1, with D uncertain. Germline V gene data show CDR1 as LNHDA and CDR2 as SQIVND (reference sequence). The CDR3 totals 14 residues. V lost 7 bases to trimming and J lost 0 bases, with 12 bases between them. The chain's CDR3 is CASTIPPMNTEAFF. CDR3 in DNA: TGTGCCAGTACGATTCCACCCATGAACACTGAAGCTTTCTTT.

The chain uses TRBV7-6 and TRBJ1-1; a weak D match, TRBD1 (5 bases). Germline values: CDR1 SGHVS, CDR2 FNYEAQ. Trimming removed 5 bases at V and 4 bases at J, with 11 bases between. CDR3 length: 13 residues. The CDR3 reads CASSRAQGTEAFF. CDR3 DNA sequence: TGTGCCAGCAGCCGGGCGCAGGGCACTGAAGCTTTCTTT. The variable domain in full, completed from reference TRBV7-6 and TRBJ1-1, reads GAGVSQSPRYKVTKRGQDVALRCDPISGHVSLYWYRQALGQGPEFLTYFNYEAQQDKSGLPNDRFSAERPEGSISTLTIQRTEQRDSAMYRCASSRAQGTEAFFGQGTRLTVV.

The genes are TRBV7-9 and TRBJ1-4; D gene ambiguous. The CDR3 runs to 14 residues. The V gene's germline CDR1 is SEHNR and CDR2 FQNEAQ (reference sequence). V gave up 5 bases and J gave up 5 bases, with 12 bases separating them. The CDR3 DNA is TGTGCCAGCAGCCCGACGCCGGGAAATGAAAAACTGTTTTTT. It codes for CASSPTPGNEKLFF.

The rearrangement uses TRBV4-1 and TRBJ2-7, with D tentatively TRBD2 (6 bases). Per the germline V gene, CDR1 is MGHRA and CDR2 is YSYEKL. The CDR3 totals 14 residues. V was shortened by 2 bases and J by 5 bases, with 13 bases between the two germline ends. For the CDR3, the DNA is TGCGCCAGCAGCCAACGGGAGTTCTTCAACGAGCAGTACTTC. It specifies CASSQREFFNEQYF.

J is TRBJ1-1 and V is TRBV6-1; D is unresolved. This CDR3 spans 14 amino acids. With 0 bases removed from V and 5 bases from J, the gap between germline ends came to 10 bases. Germline V gene lookup returns CDR1 MNHNS and CDR2 SASEGT. CDR3 DNA sequence: TGTGCCAGCAGTGAAGCGCTTTTAGGAACTGAAGCTTTCTTT. It codes for CASSEALLGTEAFF.